These 15 T cell receptor beta chains came from one sample sequenced in a study of cytomegalovirus exposure and HLA in healthy donors. Both 60 Vbeta primers and 13 Jbeta primers went into the PCR. Sequencing was performed with immunoSEQ multiplex PCR; in TCRdb, only in-frame clones are kept and a portion is missing. The sample records about 110,000 clones, more than 60% being singletons. The sequencing input was PBMCs. The receptors shown here come from a woman aged 40 to 49 in good health and CMV-seropositive.

The V gene is TRBV18, the J gene TRBJ1-2; 8 bases match TRBD1. The CDR3 spans 14 residues. Trimming took 2 bases from V and 4 from J; bases not matched to a gene: 3. Germline CDR1 reads KGHSH; CDR2 reads LQKENI. In DNA, the CDR3 is TGTGCCAGCTCACCAGCGGGACAGGCCTATGGCTACACCTTC. This codes for CASSPAGQAYGYTF. The complete variable domain, with remaining parts taken from reference TRBV18 and TRBJ1-2, reads NAGVMQNPRHLVRRRGQEARLRCSPMKGHSHVYWYRQLPEEGLKFMVYLQKENIIDESGMPKERFSAEFPKEGPSILRIQQVVRGDSAAYFCASSPAGQAYGYTFGSGTRLTVV.

J is TRBJ1-1 and V is TRBV6-5; D might be TRBD1 (5 bases). The germline V and J ends were trimmed by 5 bases and 4 bases, with 14 bases remaining between them. The CDR3 has 14 amino acids. Germline V gives CDR1 MNHEY, CDR2 SVGAGI. The CDR3 DNA reads TGTGCCAGCAGTCGGACAACAACGAGCACTGAAGCTTTCTTT. Amino acid sequence: CASSRTTTSTEAFF.

The chain uses TRBV18 and TRBJ2-7; 12 nucleotides line up with TRBD2. This CDR3 has 16 amino acids. CDR1 KGHSH and CDR2 LQKENI come from the germline V gene. The junction had 4 bases not matched to a gene; V was cut back by 0 bases and J by 4 bases. The CDR3 is CASSPPQLAGGYEQYF. The CDR3 DNA is TGTGCCAGCTCACCACCCCAACTAGCGGGAGGATACGAGCAGTACTTC.

The rearrangement uses TRBV28 and TRBJ2-7, with D possibly matching TRBD1 (6 bases). The CDR3 runs 12 residues. Between the trimmed V and J ends, which lost 5 bases and 11 bases, there was a span of 16 bases. The germline CDR1 and CDR2 sequences are MDHEN and SYDVKM. CDR3 DNA sequence: TGTGCCAGCAGTATACAGGGAGATGAGGAGTACTTC. Its translation: CASSIQGDEEYF.

The chain carries TRBV6-5 and TRBJ2-5; possible D gene TRBD2, 5 bases. The CDR3 extends over 12 amino acids. V was trimmed by 6 bases and J by 11 bases, leaving 16 bases between them. Germline CDR1 MNHEY, CDR2 SVGAGI. CDR3: CASSPTTGLQYF. The DNA of the CDR3 is TGTGCCAGCAGCCCCACTACCGGACTTCAGTACTTC.

The chain couples TRBV20-1 to TRBJ2-7; D remains unclear. CDR1 is DFQATT and CDR2 is SNEGSKA in the germline V gene (reference sequence). Trimming pared 0 bases from V and 5 bases from J, leaving 5 bases between. This CDR3 is 11 amino acids long. The chain's CDR3 is CSARDVDEQYF. DNA for the CDR3: TGCAGTGCTAGAGACGTCGACGAGCAGTACTTC.

The chain has TRBV5-8 and TRBJ1-1, with a possible D match to TRBD1 (5 bases). The germline V gene encodes CDR1 SGHTS and CDR2 YDEGEE. The CDR3 consists of 12 residues. V dropped 2 bases and J dropped 8 bases, with 10 bases sitting between them. The CDR3 loop reads CASSFAGEEAFF. In DNA form, the CDR3 reads TGTGCCAGCAGCTTTGCGGGGGAGGAAGCTTTCTTT.

This chain joins TRBV6-5 and TRBJ1-3; D call uncertain. CDR1 and CDR2 from the germline V gene are MNHEY and SVGAGI. CDR3 length equals 14 residues. Deletions cut 0 bases from V and 4 bases from J, with 7 bases between. CDR3 nucleotides: TGTGCCAGCAGTTACTCTTCTTTAGGAAACACCATATATTTT. Translated, it gives CASSYSSLGNTIYF.

J is TRBJ1-6 and V is TRBV6-1; 7 nucleotides agree with TRBD1. Trimming removed 6 bases from V and 8 bases from J; junction bases left unmatched: 7. There are 14 residues in the CDR3. From germline, CDR1 is MNHNS and CDR2 SASEGT. CDR3 DNA: TGTGCCAGCAGGACCCGACAGGGCGATTCACCCCTCCACTTT. It specifies CASRTRQGDSPLHF.

The rearrangement links TRBV25-1 to TRBJ1-3; possible D gene TRBD1, 5 bases. The CDR3 length is 15 residues. V lost 1 base, J lost 4 bases, and 11 bases lay in between. Germline V CDR1 and CDR2: MGHDK, SYGVNS. This CDR3 is CASSESRGGGNTIYF. The CDR3 DNA follows: TGTGCCAGCAGTGAATCCCGGGGGGGAGGAAACACCATATATTTT. Supplemented by reference TRBV25-1 and TRBJ1-3, the full variable domain reads EADIYQTPRYLVIGTGKKITLECSQTMGHDKMYWYQQDPGMELHLIHYSYGVNSTEKGDLSSESTVSRIRTEHFPLTLESARPSHTSQYLCASSESRGGGNTIYFGEGSWLTVV.

The chain links TRBV9 to TRBJ2-5; 7 bases line up with TRBD1. The length of the CDR3 is 15 residues. CDR1 SGDLS and CDR2 YYNGEE come from the germline V gene. With V trimmed by 2 bases and J by 1 base, 5 bases remained unmatched. CDR3 bases: TGTGCCAGCAGCGTCACCGGGACAGCCCAAGAGACCCAGTACTTC. This translates into CASSVTGTAQETQYF.

The CDR3 region has the DNA TGTGCCAGCAGTGAGGTTGACAAGTACAATGAGCAGTTCTTC. Its translation: CASSEVDKYNEQFF. This chain connects TRBV25-1 to TRBJ2-1, with no clear D. V gave up 3 bases and J gave up 4 bases, with 10 bases separating them. The germline V gene has CDR1 MGHDK and CDR2 SYGVNS. This CDR3 contains 14 residues.

The V call is TRBV9, the J call TRBJ1-4; 7 nucleotides align to TRBD1. With 1 base clipped from V and 5 bases from J, the junction kept 2 bases outside the gene matches. The CDR3 loop spans 14 amino acids. Germline V gene sequence: CDR1 SGDLS, CDR2 YYNGEE. DNA for the CDR3: TGTGCCAGCAGCGTACAGACAGGGAATGAAAAACTGTTTTTT. Protein product: CASSVQTGNEKLFF.

The rearrangement joins TRBV11-3 to TRBJ1-1; D not resolved. This CDR3 comprises 14 residues. Between the trimmed V and J ends, which lost 1 base and 1 base, there was a span of 7 bases. Germline loops: CDR1 SGHNT, CDR2 YENEEA. The CDR3 protein is CASSLAGENTEAFF. Written as DNA, the CDR3 is TGTGCCAGCAGCTTAGCCGGGGAGAACACTGAAGCTTTCTTT.

This clone was detected a few times. The chain recombines TRBV19 with TRBJ2-7; 7 positions match TRBD1. Trimming cost V 2 bases and J 2 bases; bases outside gene matches: 3. Germline V gene data show CDR1 as LNHDA and CDR2 as SQIVND (reference sequence). This CDR3 contains 14 residues. CDR3 region: CASSIRQGPYEQYF. The CDR3 nucleotides read TGTGCCAGTAGTATACGACAGGGTCCCTACGAGCAGTACTTC. The full variable domain, rest sourced from reference TRBV19 and TRBJ2-7, is DGGITQSPKYLFRKEGQNVTLSCEQNLNHDAMYWYRQDPGQGLRLIYYSQIVNDFQKGDIAEGYSVSREKKESFPLTVTSAQKNPTAFYLCASSIRQGPYEQYFGPGTRLTVT.